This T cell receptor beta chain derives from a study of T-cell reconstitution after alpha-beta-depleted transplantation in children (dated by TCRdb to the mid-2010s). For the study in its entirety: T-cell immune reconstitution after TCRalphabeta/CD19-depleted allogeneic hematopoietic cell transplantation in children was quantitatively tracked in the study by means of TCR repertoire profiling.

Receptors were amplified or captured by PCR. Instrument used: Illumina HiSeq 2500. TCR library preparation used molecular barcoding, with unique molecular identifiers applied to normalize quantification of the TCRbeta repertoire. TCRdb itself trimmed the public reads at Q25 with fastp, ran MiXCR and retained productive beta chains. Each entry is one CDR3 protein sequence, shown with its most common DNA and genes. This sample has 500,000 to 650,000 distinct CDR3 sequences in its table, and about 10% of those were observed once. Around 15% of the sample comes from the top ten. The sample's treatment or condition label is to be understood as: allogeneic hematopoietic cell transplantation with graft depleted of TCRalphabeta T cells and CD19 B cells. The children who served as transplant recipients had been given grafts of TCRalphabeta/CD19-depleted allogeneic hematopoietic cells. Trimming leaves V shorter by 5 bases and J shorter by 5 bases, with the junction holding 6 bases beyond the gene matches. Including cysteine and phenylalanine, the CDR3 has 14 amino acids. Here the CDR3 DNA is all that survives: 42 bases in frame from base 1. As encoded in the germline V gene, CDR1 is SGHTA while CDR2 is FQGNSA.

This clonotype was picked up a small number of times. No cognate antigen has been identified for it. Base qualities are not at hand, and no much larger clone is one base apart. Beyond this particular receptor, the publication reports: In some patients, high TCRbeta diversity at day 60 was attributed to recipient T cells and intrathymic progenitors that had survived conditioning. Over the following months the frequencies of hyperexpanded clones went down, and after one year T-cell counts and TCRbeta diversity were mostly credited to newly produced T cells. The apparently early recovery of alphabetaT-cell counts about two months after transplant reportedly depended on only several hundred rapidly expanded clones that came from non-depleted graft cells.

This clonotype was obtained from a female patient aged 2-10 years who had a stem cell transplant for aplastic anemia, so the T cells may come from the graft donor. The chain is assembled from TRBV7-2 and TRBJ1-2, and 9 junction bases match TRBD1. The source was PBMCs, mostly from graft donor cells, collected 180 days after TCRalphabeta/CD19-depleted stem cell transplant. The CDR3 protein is CASSRTQGAYGYTF. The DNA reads TGTGCCAGCAGCAGGACACAGGGGGCGTATGGCTACACCTTC.